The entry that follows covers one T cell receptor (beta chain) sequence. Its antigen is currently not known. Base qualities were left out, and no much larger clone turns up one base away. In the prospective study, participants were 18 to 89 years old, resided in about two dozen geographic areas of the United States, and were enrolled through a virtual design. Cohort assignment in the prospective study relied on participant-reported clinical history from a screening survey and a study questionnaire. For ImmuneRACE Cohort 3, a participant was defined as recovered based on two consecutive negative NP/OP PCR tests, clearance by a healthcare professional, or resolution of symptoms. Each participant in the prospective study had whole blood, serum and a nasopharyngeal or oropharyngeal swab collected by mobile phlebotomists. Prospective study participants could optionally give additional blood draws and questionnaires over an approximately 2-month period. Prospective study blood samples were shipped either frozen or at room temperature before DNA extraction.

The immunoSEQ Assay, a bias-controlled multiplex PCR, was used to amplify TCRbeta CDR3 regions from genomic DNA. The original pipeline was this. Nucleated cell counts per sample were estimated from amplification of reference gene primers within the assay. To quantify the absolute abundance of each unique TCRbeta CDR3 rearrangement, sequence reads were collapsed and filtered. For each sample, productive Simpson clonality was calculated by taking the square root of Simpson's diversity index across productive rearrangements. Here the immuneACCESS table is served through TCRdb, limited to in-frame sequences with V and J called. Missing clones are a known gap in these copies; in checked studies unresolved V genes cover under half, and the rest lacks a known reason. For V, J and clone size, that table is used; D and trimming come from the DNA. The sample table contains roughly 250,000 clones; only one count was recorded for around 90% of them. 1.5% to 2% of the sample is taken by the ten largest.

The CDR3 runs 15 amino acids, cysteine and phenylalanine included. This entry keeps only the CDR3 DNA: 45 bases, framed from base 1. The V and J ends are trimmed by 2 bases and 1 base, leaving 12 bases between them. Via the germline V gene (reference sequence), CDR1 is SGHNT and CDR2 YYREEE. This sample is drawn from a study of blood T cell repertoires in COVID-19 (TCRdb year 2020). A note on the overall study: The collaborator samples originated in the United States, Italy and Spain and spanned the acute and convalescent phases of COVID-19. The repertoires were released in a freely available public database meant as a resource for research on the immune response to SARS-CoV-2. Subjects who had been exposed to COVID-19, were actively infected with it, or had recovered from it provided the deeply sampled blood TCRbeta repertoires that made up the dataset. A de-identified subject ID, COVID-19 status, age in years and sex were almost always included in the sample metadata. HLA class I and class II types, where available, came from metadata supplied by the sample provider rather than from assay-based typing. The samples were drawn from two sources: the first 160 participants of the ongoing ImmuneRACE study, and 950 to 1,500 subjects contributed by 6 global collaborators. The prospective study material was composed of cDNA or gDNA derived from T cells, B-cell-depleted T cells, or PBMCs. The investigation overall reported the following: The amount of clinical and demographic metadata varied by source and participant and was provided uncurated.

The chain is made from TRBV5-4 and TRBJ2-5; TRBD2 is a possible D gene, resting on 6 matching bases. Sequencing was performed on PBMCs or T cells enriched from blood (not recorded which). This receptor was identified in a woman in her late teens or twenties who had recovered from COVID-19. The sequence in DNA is TGTGCCAGCAGCTTAGGCGGGAAACTCCAAGAGACCCAGTACTTC. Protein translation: CASSLGGKLQETQYF.